This section outlines one TCR beta chain sequence together with its context. Its binding antigen is unknown. Base quality data are lacking; no much larger clone is found one base away. The treatment or condition label corresponds to: live attenuated yellow fever vaccine strain. PBMCs were isolated from peripheral blood using a standard Ficoll-Paque protocol. CD4 and CD8 T-cell fractions were isolated with Dynabeads CD4 and CD8 positive selection kits. RNA was extracted with TriZol from bulk PBMCs, CD4 and CD8 fractions, and dextramer-positive and dextramer-negative fractions. This sample is part of a study of T cells after yellow fever vaccination (dated by TCRdb to the late 2010s). Broadly, across the study: Libraries from fractions with low cell numbers were prepared with the SMART-Seq v4 Ultra Low Input RNA kit. Blood samples were taken at several timepoints before and after primary and secondary immunization, and bulk PBMC replicates and cell subsets were isolated. Bulk TCR alpha and beta repertoires were sequenced longitudinally to track T-cell clones before and after primary and booster YFV17D yellow fever vaccination. Two healthy male donors made up the cohort, one aged 18 to 29 years and the other aged 30 to 40 years.

Overall study outcomes, separate from this receptor: Computational filtering was required because FACS-sorted repertoires could contain abundant contaminating clonotypes from the bulk population. Most clones expanded after primary vaccination were re-detected after the booster (almost 97% of CD4 and around nine tenths of CD8), suggesting broad memory maintenance. Because only a couple of donors were included in the study, the extent to which the findings can be generalized is limited. A small fraction of clonotypes showed up in both the CD4 and CD8 compartments, probably as a result of convergent recombination. Compared with the primary T-cell response, the secondary T-cell response was weaker but faster, peaking on day 5 rather than day 15.

V and J lose 4 bases and 7 bases, and a span of 8 bases separates them. From the germline V gene (reference sequence), CDR1 is LNHDA and CDR2 is SQIVND. The CDR3 covers 12 residues, taking in both the cysteine and the phenylalanine. Only the CDR3 part of the read is kept: 36 bases, read in frame from the first base. Synthesis of TCR cDNA relied on 5'RACE template switching, a step that introduced a universal primer site along with unique molecular identifiers. cDNA synthesis was primed from both the TCR alpha and TCR beta constant segments. Library amplification used two PCR steps, and the second PCR step added sample barcodes and sequencing adapters. Sequencing of libraries was done on Illumina HiSeq 2500 (2x100 bp) or NovaSeq (2x150 bp). As for the authors' bioinformatics: Demultiplexing of reads and collapsing into UMI consensus sequences were performed with MIGEC, and V(D)J alignment was carried out with MiXCR. Clonotypes responding to the vaccine were identified with edgeR on replicate PBMC samples, with the criteria of FDR below 0.01 and a log2 fold change above 5 up to day 15. Bulk clonotypes were assigned CD4 or CD8 identity according to which sequenced CD4 or CD8 repertoire held them at higher abundance. TCRdb itself trimmed the public reads at Q25 with fastp, ran MiXCR and retained productive beta chains. Rows with a matching CDR3 protein are joined into one entry that keeps the most common DNA and genes. The V and J calls, along with clone size, are taken from TCRdb and not from the paper's own processing. Here the sample has 200,000 to 300,000 distinct CDR3 sequences; 6.9% occur a single time. The top ten hold approximately 0.85% of the sample.

The TCR comes from a man aged 25-45 years who received the YFV17D yellow fever vaccine. Sequences were derived from CD4+ T cells sorted from PBMCs, sampled 15 days after the yellow fever booster vaccination. The sequence links TRBV19 to TRBJ1-5; the D gene assignment is ambiguous. The DNA sequence follows: TGTGCCAGTAGTAAGATCCGGCAGCCCCAGCATTTT. Translation gives CASSKIRQPQHF. With the rest looked up from the reference TRBV19 and TRBJ1-5 genes rather than sequenced, the full variable domain is DGGITQSPKYLFRKEGQNVTLSCEQNLNHDAMYWYRQDPGQGLRLIYYSQIVNDFQKGDIAEGYSVSREKKESFPLTVTSAQKNPTAFYLCASSKIRQPQHFGDGTRLSIL.